The 4 T cell receptor beta chains below all came from one sample that was sequenced in a study of T cell changes during pregnancy in multiple sclerosis. Some clones are missing from TCRdb's copy, which holds only in-frame ones; the method was immunoSEQ multiplex PCR. Of some 25,000 clones in the sample, about 87% were seen once. The sample was CD4+ T cells from peripheral blood mononuclear cells, taken in the second trimester of pregnancy. The receptors here all came from a female donor in good health, enrolled as a control in a pregnancy study.

The chain is built from TRBV19 and TRBJ1-5; tentatively, D is TRBD1 (6 bases). Germline V gene lookup returns CDR1 LNHDA and CDR2 SQIVND (reference sequence). CDR3 length equals 14 residues. The ends were cut back, 3 bases at V and 3 bases at J, with 9 bases in the middle. The CDR3 sequence: CASSIGGANQPQHF. As DNA, the CDR3 is TGTGCCAGTAGTATCGGGGGGGCCAATCAGCCCCAGCATTTT.

V is TRBV6-1 and J is TRBJ1-4; 9 bases are a match to TRBD1. V dropped 3 bases and J dropped 7; count of bases not matched to a gene: 0. The CDR3 is 13 amino acids. Germline V gene lookup returns CDR1 MNHNS and CDR2 SASEGT. The CDR3 is CASSEDRGEKLFF. In DNA, the CDR3 is TGTGCCAGCAGTGAGGACAGGGGTGAAAAACTGTTTTTT.

The V and J genes are TRBV28 and TRBJ2-7, with a weak D call TRBD1 (6 bases). V was shortened by 6 bases and J by 3 bases, with 15 bases between the two germline ends. The CDR3 covers 14 residues. Germline V CDR1 and CDR2: MDHEN, SYDVKM. The CDR3 nucleotides read TGTGCCAGCAGGGACAGCTCGAAGAACTACGAGCAGTACTTC. Its translation: CASRDSSKNYEQYF.

CDR3 sequence: CAWCDGNYEQYF. The DNA for the CDR3 is TGTGCCTGGTGCGACGGGAACTACGAGCAGTACTTC. The chain couples TRBV30 to TRBJ2-7; TRBD2 is a possible D gene (5 bases). V lost 5 bases, J lost 3 bases, and 11 bases lay in between. The CDR3 runs to 12 residues. Germline V gives CDR1 GTSNPN, CDR2 SVGIG (reference sequence).